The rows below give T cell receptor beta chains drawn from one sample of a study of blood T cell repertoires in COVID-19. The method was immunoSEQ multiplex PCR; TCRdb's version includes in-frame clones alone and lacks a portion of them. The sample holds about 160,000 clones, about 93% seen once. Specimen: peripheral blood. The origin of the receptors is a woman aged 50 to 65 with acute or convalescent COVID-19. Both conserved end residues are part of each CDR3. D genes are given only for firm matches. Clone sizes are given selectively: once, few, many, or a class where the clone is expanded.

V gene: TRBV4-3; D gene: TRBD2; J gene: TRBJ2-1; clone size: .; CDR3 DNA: TGCGCCAGCAGCCGCACCGGGACTAGCGGATACAATGAGCAGTTCTTC; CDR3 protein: CASSRTGTSGYNEQFF
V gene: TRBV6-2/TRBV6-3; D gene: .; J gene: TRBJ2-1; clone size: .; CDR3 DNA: TGTGCCAGCAGTTACGCTAGTAACCAGTTCTTC; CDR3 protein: CASSYASNQFF
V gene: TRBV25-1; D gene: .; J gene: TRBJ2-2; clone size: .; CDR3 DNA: TGTGCCAGCACCCACTCCACGCGGGGAGGGAACACCGGGGAGCTGTTTTTT; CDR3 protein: CASTHSTRGGNTGELFF
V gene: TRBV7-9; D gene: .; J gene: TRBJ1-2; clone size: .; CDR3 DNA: TGTGCCAGCAGCCATGGGGGATCGGGGGCTAACTATGGCTACACCTTC; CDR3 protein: CASSHGGSGANYGYTF
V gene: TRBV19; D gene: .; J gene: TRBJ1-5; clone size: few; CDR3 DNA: TGTGCCAGTAGCGGGGGAACGGGGAAGGTTCGCAATCAGCCCCAGCATTTT; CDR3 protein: CASSGGTGKVRNQPQHF
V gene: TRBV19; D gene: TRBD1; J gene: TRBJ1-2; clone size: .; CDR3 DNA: TGTGCCAGTAGTGTCGCCGGGACAGGGGGCTATGGCTACACCTTC; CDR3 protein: CASSVAGTGGYGYTF
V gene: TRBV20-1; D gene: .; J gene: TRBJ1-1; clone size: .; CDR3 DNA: TGCAGTGCTAGAGGTCTCACTGAAGCTTTCTTT; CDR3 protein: CSARGLTEAFF
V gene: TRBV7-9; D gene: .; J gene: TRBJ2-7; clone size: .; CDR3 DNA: TGTGCCAGCAGCCCCAGCGGTCGCTACGAGCAGTACTTC; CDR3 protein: CASSPSGRYEQYF
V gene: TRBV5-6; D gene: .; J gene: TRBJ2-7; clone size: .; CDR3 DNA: TGTGCCAGCAGCACTCCCTCGGGGCAGGGGCTCTTCGAGCAGTACTTC; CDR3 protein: CASSTPSGQGLFEQYF
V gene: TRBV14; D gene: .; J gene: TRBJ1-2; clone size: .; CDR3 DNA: TGTGCCAGCAGCCAAGTCCCGGGAGGTGGCTACACCTTC; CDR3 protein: CASSQVPGGGYTF
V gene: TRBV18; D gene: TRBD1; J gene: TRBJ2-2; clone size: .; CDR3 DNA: TGTGCCAGCTCACCATCGGGACAGGGGGCCGGGGAGCTGTTTTTT; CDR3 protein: CASSPSGQGAGELFF
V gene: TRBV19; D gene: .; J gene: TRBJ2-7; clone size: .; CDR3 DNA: TGTGCCAGTAGCGATCAGGTACACTCCTACGAGCAGTACTTC; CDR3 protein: CASSDQVHSYEQYF
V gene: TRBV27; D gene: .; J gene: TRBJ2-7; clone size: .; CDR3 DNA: TGTGCCAGCAGTTTAGGCAGGGCCTACGAGCAGTACTTC; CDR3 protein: CASSLGRAYEQYF
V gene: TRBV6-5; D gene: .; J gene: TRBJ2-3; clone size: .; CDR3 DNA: TGTGCCAGCAGTTCCACAGGGCCAGATACGCAGTATTTT; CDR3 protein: CASSSTGPDTQYF
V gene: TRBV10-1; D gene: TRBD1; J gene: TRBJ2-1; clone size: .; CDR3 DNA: TGCGCCAGCAGACCCACCGGGACAGCTTATCGTAGTGAGCAGTTCTTC; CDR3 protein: CASRPTGTAYRSEQFF
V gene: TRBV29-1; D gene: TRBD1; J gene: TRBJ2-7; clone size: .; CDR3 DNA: TGCAGCGTCCTGGGGACAGTCTCTAAATCCTACGAGCAGTACTTC; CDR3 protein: CSVLGTVSKSYEQYF
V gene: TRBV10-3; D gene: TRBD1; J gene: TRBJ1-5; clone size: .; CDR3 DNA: TGTGCCATCAGTGTGACAGGGGATCGCAATCAGCCCCAGCATTTT; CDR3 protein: CAISVTGDRNQPQHF
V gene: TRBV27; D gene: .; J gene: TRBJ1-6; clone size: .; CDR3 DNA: TGTGCCAGCAGTTTAGACTCGGGGGGATACCATAATTCACCCCTCCACTTT; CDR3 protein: CASSLDSGGYHNSPLHF
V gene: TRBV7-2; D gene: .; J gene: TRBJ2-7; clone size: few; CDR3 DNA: TGTGCCAGCAGCTTAGTGGGGGGACCTTCCAGTCCGCAGTACTTC; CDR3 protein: CASSLVGGPSSPQYF
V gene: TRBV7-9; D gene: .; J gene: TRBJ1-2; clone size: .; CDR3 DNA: TGTGCCAGCAGCCTGAACTACTATGGCTACACCTTC; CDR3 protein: CASSLNYYGYTF
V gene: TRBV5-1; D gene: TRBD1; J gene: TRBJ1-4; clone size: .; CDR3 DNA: TGCGCCAGCAGCTTTCAGACAGGGGCCGAAAAACTGTTTTTT; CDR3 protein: CASSFQTGAEKLFF
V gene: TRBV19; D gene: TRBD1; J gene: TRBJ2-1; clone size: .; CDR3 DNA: TGTGCCAGTAGCCGGGGACAGGGGGCTTACAATGAGCAGTTCTTC; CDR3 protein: CASSRGQGAYNEQFF
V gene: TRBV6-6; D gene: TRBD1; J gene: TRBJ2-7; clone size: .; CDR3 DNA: TGTGCCAGCAGTTACCAACCGGGACAGGGGGCCTACGAGCAGTACTTC; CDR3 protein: CASSYQPGQGAYEQYF
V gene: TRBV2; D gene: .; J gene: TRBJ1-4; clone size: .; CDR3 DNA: TGTGCCAGCAGTCGGACAGTGGGGGAAAAACTGTTTTTT; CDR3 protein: CASSRTVGEKLFF
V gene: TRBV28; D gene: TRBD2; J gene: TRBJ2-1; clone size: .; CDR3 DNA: TGTGCCAGCAGTCCAACTAGCGGGAGTTACAATGAGCAGTTCTTC; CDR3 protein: CASSPTSGSYNEQFF
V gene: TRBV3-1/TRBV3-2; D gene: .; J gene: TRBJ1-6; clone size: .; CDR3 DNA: TGTGCCAGCAGCCATTCAGCGACCCGAGTCTCCTATAATTCACCCCTCCACTTT; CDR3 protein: CASSHSATRVSYNSPLHF